The present entry profiles one T cell receptor (beta chain) with its context. Its antigen is undetermined. TCRdb's copy holds only in-frame clones and misses some; the assay was immunoSEQ multiplex PCR. This table holds around 52,000 clones, approximately 60% found once. This entry belongs to a study of cytotoxic CD8 clonotypes in ibrutinib-treated CLL. Roughly 1.9 micrograms of genomic DNA from cryopreserved PBMCs went into TCR beta libraries. Overall study findings and caveats: Public clonotypes were seen rarely and were contracted or stable on treatment. Sustained-remission patients were sampled at one set of times and progressing patients at different ones. At the start, clonality exceeded age-matched healthy donors and followed circulating CD8+ T-cell counts.

The junction had 5 bases not matched to a gene; V was cut back by 6 bases and J by 6 bases. The CDR3 is made up of 14 amino acids. From germline, CDR1 is MNHNY and CDR2 SVGAGI (reference sequence). The receptor was isolated from a human donor with chronic lymphocytic leukemia. This rearrangement joins TRBV6-6 to TRBJ1-4; 9 nucleotides line up with TRBD1. Sequenced material: PBMCs, taken after 24 months of ibrutinib treatment. In DNA form, the CDR3 reads TGTGCCAGCAGAAGACAGGGGGATCATGAAAAACTGTTTTTT. It encodes CASRRQGDHEKLFF.